This is a list of T cell receptor beta chains from one sample in a study of T cell repertoires in cytomegalovirus infection. TCRdb reprocessed the reads via MiXCR and lists one record per CDR3 protein. The sample lists some 350,000 distinct CDR3 sequences, approximately 30% occurring once. Antigen specificity for these receptors is unknown. The source was cultured PBMCs, collected from culture after CMV antigen stimulation. These receptors all come from a human donor in good health (CMV status not recorded). Some clones in this sample may be carry-over from other donors' samples. CDR3s include the opening cysteine and the closing phenylalanine or tryptophan. A D gene is named only where the DNA matches it firmly. A clone size is listed for some rows: how often the clone was seen (once, few, many), or a class if it is expanded.

d_gene	abundance	v_gene	j_gene	CDR3nt	CDR3aa
NA	NA	TRBV7-9	TRBJ1-1	TGTGCCAGCAGCTTACCCAGCTCGATGTGGGCTTTCTTT	CASSLPSSMWAFF
NA	NA	TRBV24-1	TRBJ2-3	TGTGCCACCAGTGAGTGGGAGGGCACAGATACGCAGTATTTT	CATSEWEGTDTQYF
NA	NA	TRBV15	TRBJ2-7	TGTGCCACCAGCAGAGGTTCGGGCGCCTCCTACGAGCAGTACTTC	CATSRGSGASYEQYF
TRBD1	NA	TRBV19	TRBJ2-1	TGTGCCAGTAGCACCGGGACAGGGACGGATGAGCAGTTCTTC	CASSTGTGTDEQFF
NA	few	TRBV29-1	TRBJ1-4	TGCAGCGTGCGGCCGGGGGAAAAACTGTTTTTT	CSVRPGEKLFF
NA	few	TRBV7-2	TRBJ1-1	TGTGCCAGCAGCTTAAGATCCATGAACACTGAAGCTTTCTTT	CASSLRSMNTEAFF
TRBD2	NA	TRBV7-8	TRBJ2-3	TGTGCCAGCACCGATAGGAGCGGGGGTATCACAGATACGCAGTATTTT	CASTDRSGGITDTQYF
NA	NA	TRBV6-5	TRBJ2-1	TGTGCCAGCAGTTACCAAGTCCAGGCACCAAGCTCCTACAATGAGCAGTTCTTC	CASSYQVQAPSSYNEQFF
TRBD1	many	TRBV7-2	TRBJ2-5	TGTGCCAGCAGCCCCTCGGGACAGCAGGAGACCCAGTACTTC	CASSPSGQQETQYF
TRBD1	NA	TRBV5-1	TRBJ1-3	TGCGCCAGCGCCATTGGACAGGGAGACACCATATATTTT	CASAIGQGDTIYF
TRBD1	few	TRBV6-2/TRBV6-3	TRBJ1-2	TGTGCCACCGAAAACAGGGGCCTCACTCGCTATGGCTACACCTTC	CATENRGLTRYGYTF
NA	NA	TRBV4-1	TRBJ2-3	TGCGCCAGCAGCCAAGATTGGTCCTCGTTAGCGTCCACAGATACGCAGTATTTT	CASSQDWSSLASTDTQYF
TRBD1	NA	TRBV15	TRBJ2-7	TGTGCCACCAGCAGAGGTCTTGACAGGGCCTACGAGCAGTACTTC	CATSRGLDRAYEQYF
NA	few	TRBV4-1	TRBJ2-1	TGCGCCAGCAGCCAAGTTAATAGGTTGGGTGAGCAGTTCTTC	CASSQVNRLGEQFF
NA	NA	TRBV4-1	TRBJ1-2	TGCGCCAGCAGCAATGGGGCAGGGGTCATCTATGGCTACACCTTC	CASSNGAGVIYGYTF
NA	few	TRBV6-2/TRBV6-3	TRBJ1-1	TGTGCCAGCGCACCGTACCGTGGTGGGACTGAAGCTTTCTTT	CASAPYRGGTEAFF
NA	NA	TRBV2	TRBJ2-3	TGTGCCAGCAGTGATTGGGGGGACGGTAACACAGATACGCAGTATTTT	CASSDWGDGNTDTQYF
NA	NA	TRBV4-1	TRBJ1-1	TGCGCCAGCAGCCAATCGTTCGATCGGGGTGAAGCTTTCTTT	CASSQSFDRGEAFF
NA	many	TRBV12-3/TRBV12-4	TRBJ1-1	TGTGCCAGCACCAGAGGGAGAAACACTGAAGCTTTCTTT	CASTRGRNTEAFF
NA	few	TRBV7-2	TRBJ1-6	TGTGCCAGCAGTCCACCTTGGAATTCACCCCTCCACTTT	CASSPPWNSPLHF
NA	NA	TRBV7-3	TRBJ1-1	TGTGCCAGCAGCACACAGTGGAACACTGAAGCTTTCTTT	CASSTQWNTEAFF
NA	few	TRBV27	TRBJ2-1	TGTGCCAGCAGTTTAAGAGCCTTATTAGGGTCGGAGGATCAGTTCCTCTACAATGAGCAGTTCTTC	CASSLRALLGSEDQFLYNEQFF
TRBD2	NA	TRBV6-2/TRBV6-3	TRBJ2-5	TGTGCCAGCAGTTACCAGCTAGCGGGAGCCCAAGAGACCCAGTACTTC	CASSYQLAGAQETQYF
NA	many	TRBV9	TRBJ1-4	TGTGCCAGCAGCGTGGGCCAGCCAGGTGAAAAACTGTTTTTT	CASSVGQPGEKLFF
NA	NA	TRBV10-3	TRBJ1-1	TGTGCCATCAGTGAAGACAGGTCGTCGAACACTGAAGCTTTCTTT	CAISEDRSSNTEAFF
TRBD1	few	TRBV5-1	TRBJ1-2	TGCGCCAGCAGCCCTTCAACAGGGGGCTATGCCTATGGCTACACCTTC	CASSPSTGGYAYGYTF
TRBD1	few	TRBV29-1	TRBJ1-1	TGCAGCGCCCACAGGGGGACACAGAACACTGAAGCTTTCTTT	CSAHRGTQNTEAFF
NA	NA	TRBV27	TRBJ1-6	TGTGCCAGCAGTTCCGGGGGGGGGCATTCACCCCTCCACTTT	CASSSGGGHSPLHF
NA	NA	TRBV30	TRBJ2-7	TGTGCCTGGAGTGCCCCTCCCTCCTACGAGCAGTACTTC	CAWSAPPSYEQYF
NA	medium-sized	TRBV7-2	TRBJ2-1	TGTGCCAGCAGCTTGGACTACACCTACAATGAGCAGTTCTTC	CASSLDYTYNEQFF
NA	once	TRBV11-2	TRBJ2-3	TGTGCCAGCAAAACTTTATCTAGCACAGATACGCAGTATTTT	CASKTLSSTDTQYF
NA	once	TRBV6-2/TRBV6-3	TRBJ2-7	TGTGCCAGCAGTTTCGCCAGGGGAGGGACACCCTACGAGCAGTACTTC	CASSFARGGTPYEQYF
NA	many	TRBV10-3	TRBJ2-2	TGTGCCATCAGTGGGTCTAGCCTGAACACCGGGGAGCTGTTTTTT	CAISGSSLNTGELFF
TRBD1	few	TRBV24-1	TRBJ1-5	TGTGCCACCGGGACAGGGAATCAGCCCCAGCATTTT	CATGTGNQPQHF
TRBD2	NA	TRBV6-2/TRBV6-3	TRBJ2-4	TGTGCCAGCAGTACCGGACTAGCGGTAGCCAAAAACATTCAGTACTTC	CASSTGLAVAKNIQYF
NA	NA	TRBV4-3	TRBJ2-1	TGCGCCAGCAGCCAAGGGCACCCGGTCGGGTACAATGAGCAGTTCTTC	CASSQGHPVGYNEQFF
NA	many	TRBV7-8	TRBJ2-1	TGTGCCAGCAGATATCCTCCAGGGGCCGTAGCCGATGAGCAGTTCTTC	CASRYPPGAVADEQFF
NA	NA	TRBV14	TRBJ2-1	TGTGCCAGCAGCCCCAGAGGTACGGGATTCTCCTACAATGAGCAGTTCTTC	CASSPRGTGFSYNEQFF
NA	NA	TRBV29-1	TRBJ1-1	TGCAGCGTTGAACCAAGGGGCAGTTTTGGAGCTTTCTTT	CSVEPRGSFGAFF
NA	NA	TRBV29-1	TRBJ1-2	TGCAGCGTTGAAGATCTGGCAGGGAGAAATGGCTACACCTTC	CSVEDLAGRNGYTF
NA	NA	TRBV7-9	TRBJ2-2	TGTGCCAGCAGCTTAGCCGCTTTAACCGGGGAGCTGTTTTTT	CASSLAALTGELFF
NA	few	TRBV5-1	TRBJ1-2	TGCGCCAGCAGCCCGGACGGGGGTTCGCGGGGCTACACCTTC	CASSPDGGSRGYTF
NA	few	TRBV7-3	TRBJ2-1	TGTGCCAGCAGCTATGGGGGGCCCAGTACTTATGAGCAGTTCTTC	CASSYGGPSTYEQFF
TRBD2	few	TRBV7-8	TRBJ2-2	TGTGCCAGCAGCTTAGCAGCGGGAGGATCGGGCGGGGAGCTGTTTTTT	CASSLAAGGSGGELFF
NA	NA	TRBV6-2/TRBV6-3	TRBJ2-7	TGTGCCAGCAGACGAGACGCTTACGAGCAGTACTTC	CASRRDAYEQYF
NA	NA	TRBV7-3	TRBJ2-3	TGTGCCAGTACCCCCGTAGCTGGAGATACGCAGTATTTT	CASTPVAGDTQYF
NA	NA	TRBV6-8	TRBJ2-5	TGTGCCAGCAGTTATGACAGTGGTCAAGAGACCCAGTACTTC	CASSYDSGQETQYF
NA	few	TRBV19	TRBJ2-1	TGTGCCAGTAGGAAGACCGGGCAGGGTTTCTACAATGAGCAGTTCTTC	CASRKTGQGFYNEQFF
NA	few	TRBV4-1	TRBJ2-1	TGCGCCAGCAGCCAAATATTGGAAAATGAGCAGTTCTTC	CASSQILENEQFF
NA	many	TRBV28	TRBJ2-7	TGTGCCAGCAGTTTAGTGTCACCCTTTGCCTACGAGCAGTACTTC	CASSLVSPFAYEQYF
NA	few	TRBV5-1	TRBJ2-5	TGCGCCAGCAGCGGGAGTACAGGACATTTAGAGACCCAGTACTTC	CASSGSTGHLETQYF
TRBD2	NA	TRBV7-6	TRBJ2-7	TGTGCCAGCAGCTTAGGGGGTAGCGGGAGCTACGAGCAGTACTTC	CASSLGGSGSYEQYF
NA	many	TRBV7-8	TRBJ1-6	TGTGCCAGCAGCTTATCCGGGAACTCCTATAATTCACCCCTCCACTTT	CASSLSGNSYNSPLHF
NA	NA	TRBV19	TRBJ1-1	TGTGCCAGTAGTTTCGAGGGTCGGACTGAAGCTTTCTTT	CASSFEGRTEAFF
TRBD1	NA	TRBV27	TRBJ1-2	TGTGCCAGCAGTTTCGAGGGACAGGGGCACTATGGCTACACCTTC	CASSFEGQGHYGYTF
TRBD2	NA	TRBV12-3/TRBV12-4	TRBJ2-4	TGTGCCAGCAGACTAGCGGGAGGTGTCAAAAACATTCAGTACTTC	CASRLAGGVKNIQYF
NA	few	TRBV20-1	TRBJ2-3	TGCAGTGCAGGGGACTCCACAGATACGCAGTATTTT	CSAGDSTDTQYF
NA	few	TRBV12-3/TRBV12-4	TRBJ1-6	TGTGCCAGCAGTACTGGCGGCAGCGAGAATTCACCCCTCCACTTT	CASSTGGSENSPLHF
TRBD1	NA	TRBV7-6	TRBJ2-7	TGTGCCAGCAACAGGTCGGGACAGGGGGCTGTGTACGAGCAGTACTTC	CASNRSGQGAVYEQYF
NA	few	TRBV7-2	TRBJ2-3	TGTGCCAGCAGGCTTATTGGAGATACGCAGTATTTT	CASRLIGDTQYF